This T cell receptor (beta chain) came from a study of control samples from healthy donors and cancer patients. Here immunoSEQ multiplex PCR was the method, and the copy in TCRdb shows in-frame clones only, minus some. The sample holds roughly 370,000 clones, approximately 92% seen once. The CDR3 totals 15 residues. The V gene end was trimmed by 5 bases and the J gene end by 1 base; junction bases not matched to a gene: 7. Germline V gene data show CDR1 as ENHRY and CDR2 as SYGVKD. The chain links TRBV10-3 to TRBJ2-5, with 7 bases identical to TRBD1. The specimen was PBMCs. The TCR sequence derives from a man aged 35 to 55 with head and neck cancer. The CDR3 DNA reads as TGTGCCATCAGTCCCGCTGGACAGGCCCAAGAGACCCAGTACTTC. Its translation: CAISPAGQAQETQYF.